Presented here are 10 T cell receptor beta chains from one specimen sequenced in a study of tumor-infiltrating lymphocytes in oesophageal squamous cell carcinoma. TCRdb re-analysed the PCR reads in MiXCR, keeping a single row per CDR3 protein. In the table there are 15,000 to 20,000 distinct CDR3 sequences, less than 55% of which are singletons. Sequenced: normal esophageal tissue next to the tumor. These receptors came from a female donor with esophageal squamous cell carcinoma.

To note about this clonotype: Given a much more abundant clone one base away, this may be a read error. The V gene is TRBV5-1, the J gene TRBJ2-3, with D perhaps TRBD2 (5 bases). CDR1 and CDR2 from the germline V gene are SGHRS and YFSETQ. This CDR3 comprises 16 residues. Trimming removed 4 bases from V and 14 bases from J, with 29 bases in between. The CDR3 region is CASSRLTQQGAGELYF. The CDR3 DNA follows: TGCGCCAGCAGCCGGCTAACCCAACAAGGCGCCGGGGAGCTGTATTTT.

This clonotype was counted only a few times. This chain joins TRBV5-6 and TRBJ2-6; 11 bases are shared with TRBD1. The CDR3 is 19 amino acids. With 1 base clipped from V and 4 bases from J, the junction kept 10 bases outside the gene matches. Germline V lookup: CDR1 SGHDT, CDR2 YYEEEE. In nucleotides, the CDR3 is TGTGCCAGCAGCTTGATCGCCGGACAGGGGGCGCCCGGGGCCAACGTCCTGACTTTC. Residues: CASSLIAGQGAPGANVLTF.

The genes are TRBV5-1 and TRBJ2-1; either TRBD1 or TRBD2 may fit D (6 bases each). V was pared by 1 base and J by 6 bases, with 20 bases between. CDR1 and CDR2 (germline): SGHRS, YFSETQ. The CDR3 is made up of 17 amino acids. The CDR3 sequence is CASSLLGQGTLPNEQFF. CDR3 coding DNA: TGCGCCAGCAGCTTGTTGGGCCAGGGGACTCTCCCCAATGAGCAGTTCTTC.

Comment on this clonotype: Germline and junction disagree at one end, which may indicate a read error. The rearrangement links TRBV27 to TRBJ2-7; maybe TRBD1 (6 bases). The J call may be faulty, since TRBJ2-5 better matches the DNA end. The CDR3 totals 15 residues. Per the germline V gene, CDR1 is MNHEY and CDR2 is SMNVEV (reference sequence). CDR3 sequence (DNA): TGTGCCGGCAGCCTAGGGCACAGGGAGCAAGAGACCCAGTACTTC. Amino acid sequence: CAGSLGHREQETQYF.

The sample holds a few counts of this clonotype. This sequence may be a read error, since a much larger clone differs from it by one base. This chain connects TRBV28 to TRBJ2-5; TRBD1 agrees at 7 bases. The DNA end is more similar to TRBJ2-1, so the J call may be wrong. This CDR3 is 14 amino acids long. CDR1 and CDR2 (germline): MDHEN, SYDVKM. The DNA for the CDR3 is TGTGCCAGCAGTCCCGGGACAGTTCCCTACGAGCAGTTCTTC. Protein sequence: CASSPGTVPYEQFF.

J is TRBJ2-1 and V is TRBV7-2, with 14 bases matching TRBD2. The J call may be in error: the DNA end matches TRBJ2-7 better. The CDR3 is 15 amino acids. Germline CDR1 is SGHTA and CDR2 is FQGNSA. CDR3 in amino acids: CASSFWTSGRYEQYF. For the CDR3, the DNA is TGTGCCAGCAGCTTCTGGACTAGCGGGAGGTACGAGCAGTACTTC.

This clonotype was seen a few times. The J gene is TRBJ1-1, the V gene TRBV7-2, with D possibly being TRBD1 (6 bases). V lost 1 base to trimming and J lost 1 base, with 13 bases between them. The CDR3 consists of 16 residues. Germline CDR1 is SGHTA and CDR2 is FQGNSA. The CDR3 DNA reads TGTGCCAGCAGCTTAGTGAAGACAGGAGCGAACACTGAAGCTTTCTTT. It codes for CASSLVKTGANTEAFF.

The chain carries TRBV11-2 and TRBJ1-1; 9 positions agree with TRBD1. CDR1 SGHAT and CDR2 FQNNGV come from the germline V gene. The V and J ends lost 5 bases and 0 bases, in that order; junction bases with no gene match: 7. The CDR3 is 16 amino acids. CDR3 loop: CASSPGTGRMNTEAFF. DNA for the CDR3: TGTGCCAGCAGCCCCGGGACAGGGAGGATGAACACTGAAGCTTTCTTT.

The chain is built from TRBV30 and TRBJ2-5; D is perhaps TRBD2 (5 bases). CDR1 is GTSNPN and CDR2 is SVGIG in the germline V gene (reference sequence). V was cut by 0 bases and J by 6 bases, with 11 bases left in between. The CDR3 is 13 residues long. CDR3 coding DNA: TGTGCCTGGAGTGTTGACCGAGGGAAGACCCAGTACTTC. Translated, it gives CAWSVDRGKTQYF.

At least ten counts were recorded for this clonotype. The chain carries TRBV6-1 and TRBJ2-5; the match to TRBD2 covers 8 bases. Germline loops: CDR1 MNHNS, CDR2 SASEGT. The CDR3 consists of 19 residues. V lost 5 bases, J lost 1 base, and 18 bases stayed unmatched. For the CDR3, the DNA is TGTGCCAGCAGTTATCCTCGCGGCGGGGGGTCCTCCCGCCAAGAGACCCAGTACTTC. Protein: CASSYPRGGGSSRQETQYF.